This T cell receptor beta chain was sequenced during a study of cytomegalovirus exposure and HLA in healthy donors. CDR3 length: 14 residues. Looked up from germline, CDR1 is MNHEY and CDR2 is SMNVEV (reference sequence). V was pared by 8 bases and J by 5 bases, with 15 bases between. Repertoires were generated with immunoSEQ multiplex PCR, while TCRdb's copy carries only in-frame clones and drops some. The data show about 130,000 clones, 89% seen once. General study results and limits: For cytomegalovirus status, the classifier reportedly gave diagnoses with high specificity and sensitivity. Many donors carried some public TCRs, although rarity characterized most TCR sequences. In a later analysis, first-cohort TCR clusters were found to tend to co-occur in the 130 or so validation repertoires.

Points on this clone: Its antigen is not identified.

Sequenced sample: PBMCs. The chain carries TRBV27 and TRBJ2-2, with a possible D match to TRBD1 (6 bases). The TCR sequence derives from a woman under 30 in good health and CMV-seropositive. The CDR3 sequence is CASQRQEWTGELFF. The CDR3 coding sequence is TGTGCCAGCCAAAGACAGGAATGGACCGGGGAGCTGTTTTTT.